Presented here are 18 T cell receptor beta chains from one specimen sequenced in a study of CD8+CD57+ T cells in acquired aplastic anemia. Before being chosen for sequencing, patients had shown CD8+CD57+ cell expansion by flow cytometry. Researchers used genomic DNA as the template to profile TCR beta VDJ and CDR3. TCRdb analysed the reads with MiXCR anew, one entry per CDR3 protein. The top ten clones hold 15% to 20% of a sample with a few hundred thousand distinct CDR3 sequences, over 40% of them seen once. The source material was sorted CD4+, CD8+, or CD8+CD57+ T cells (not recorded which) from PBMCs. The receptors here all came from a human donor with aplastic anemia.

J is TRBJ1-3 and V is TRBV7-8, with D possibly being TRBD1 (5 bases). This CDR3 contains 14 residues. V was clipped by 1 base and J by 9 bases, with 13 bases between them. The V gene's germline CDR1 is SGHVS and CDR2 FQNEAQ. Here the CDR3 DNA reads TGTGCCAGCAGCTTAGTGCAGGGTCATCGCACCATATATTTT. This encodes CASSLVQGHRTIYF.

This clonotype was counted many times. This chain links TRBV2 with TRBJ2-7; D ambiguous. Germline CDR1 SNHLY, CDR2 FYNNEI. The CDR3 consists of 13 residues. V shed 0 bases and J shed 6 bases, with 9 bases lying between them. This CDR3 is CASSEASRPEQYF. Here the CDR3 DNA reads TGTGCCAGCAGTGAAGCCAGCCGTCCCGAGCAGTACTTC.

On this clonotype itself: A much more abundant neighbour one base away suggests this may be a read error. The rearrangement joins TRBV9 to TRBJ2-1; a possible D gene is TRBD1 (6 bases). CDR3 length: 16 residues. Germline CDR1 and CDR2: SGDLS and YYNGEE. This chain's CDR3 is CACSVVTGPGQYEQFF. The CDR3 bases are TGTGCCTGCAGCGTAGTCACAGGCCCGGGACAATATGAGCAGTTCTTC. Full variable domain (outside the CDR3, taken from reference TRBV9 and TRBJ2-1): DSGVTQTPKHLITATGQRVTLRCSPRSGDLSVYWYQQSLDQGLQFLIQYYNGEERAKGNILERFSAQQFPDLHSELNLSSLELGDSALYFCACSVVTGPGQYEQFFGPGTRLTVL.

This clonotype was counted many times. The J gene is TRBJ2-7, the V gene TRBV7-9, with TRBD1 matching 8 bases. CDR1 is SEHNR, CDR2 FQNEAQ, per germline (reference sequence). The CDR3 contains 14 residues. The ends lost 1 base at V and 11 bases at J; junction bases unmatched: 10. The CDR3 bases are TGTGCCAGCAGCTTAGAATCCCAGGGGGCGAGGGAGTACTTC. It yields the protein CASSLESQGAREYF.

There are a few counts of this clonotype. The V gene is TRBV29-1, the J gene TRBJ1-2; D call uncertain. The CDR3 is 13 amino acids. In germline, CDR1 is SQVTM, CDR2 ANQGSEA. Trimming pared 3 bases from V and 5 bases from J, leaving 13 bases between. The CDR3 loop reads CSVDGPLGYGYTF. Written as DNA, the CDR3 is TGCAGCGTTGACGGACCCCTAGGGTATGGCTACACCTTC.

At least ten counts were recorded for this clonotype. The chain combines TRBV7-9 with TRBJ2-2; 10 positions match TRBD2. The V and J ends lost 1 base and 7 bases, in that order; junction bases with no gene match: 6. The CDR3 consists of 16 residues. Germline values: CDR1 SEHNR, CDR2 FQNEAQ (reference sequence). The CDR3 loop reads CASSLGAGGPIGELFF. DNA of the CDR3: TGTGCCAGCAGCTTAGGAGCGGGGGGGCCCATCGGGGAGCTGTTTTTT.

This clonotype occurred many times. The chain joins TRBV20-1 to TRBJ2-5; D might be TRBD1 or TRBD2, each matching 5 bases. Trimming took off 3 bases at V and 2 bases at J, with 13 bases between the two ends. The CDR3 is 14 residues long. Germline V gives CDR1 DFQATT, CDR2 SNEGSKA (reference sequence). The DNA for the CDR3 is TGCAGTGCTAGGGTCCCCGAGGGGCAAGAGACCCAGTACTTC. Translating gives CSARVPEGQETQYF.

A few counts support this clonotype. V usage is TRBV6-6 and J usage is TRBJ2-3; 8 positions agree with TRBD2. This CDR3 is built from 15 residues. Germline-derived CDR1 and CDR2 are MNHNY and SVGAGI (reference sequence). V dropped 7 bases and J dropped 6; count of bases not matched to a gene: 12. The chain's CDR3 is CASNIAGMITDTQYF. The CDR3 DNA follows: TGTGCCAGCAATATAGCGGGGATGATTACTGATACGCAGTATTTT.

This clonotype was seen at least ten times. CDR3 region: CASSLGPGANVLTF. The CDR3 DNA reads TGTGCCAGCAGCTTAGGGCCTGGGGCCAACGTCCTGACTTTC. J is TRBJ2-6 and V is TRBV7-6; D unclear. This CDR3 comprises 14 residues. Trimming cost V 1 base and J 2 bases, with 3 bases left between them. Germline-derived CDR1 and CDR2 are SGHVS and FNYEAQ.

J is TRBJ1-6 and V is TRBV19; no clear D. From germline, CDR1 is LNHDA and CDR2 SQIVND (reference sequence). The V end lost 7 bases, the J end lost 5 bases, and 9 bases lay between the germline ends. The CDR3 is 13 amino acids. DNA for the CDR3: TGTGCCAGTAAAAGGTTGGATAATTCACCCCTCCACTTT. Its protein product is CASKRLDNSPLHF. The complete variable domain, with remaining parts taken from reference TRBV19 and TRBJ1-6, reads DGGITQSPKYLFRKEGQNVTLSCEQNLNHDAMYWYRQDPGQGLRLIYYSQIVNDFQKGDIAEGYSVSREKKESFPLTVTSAQKNPTAFYLCASKRLDNSPLHFGNGTRLTVT.

CDR3 nucleotide sequence: TGTGCCAGTAGGGGGACAATTAACTCCTACGAGCAGTACTTC. It is translated as CASRGTINSYEQYF. The chain couples TRBV19 to TRBJ2-7; D is perhaps TRBD1 (6 bases). V dropped 6 bases and J dropped 0 bases, with 12 bases sitting between them. CDR3 length: 14 amino acids. Germline CDR1 is LNHDA and CDR2 is SQIVND (reference sequence).

Of note for this clonotype: The junction does not match germline at one end; this may be a read error. The chain has TRBV7-9 and TRBJ2-3; 12 nucleotides line up with TRBD2. Germline lookup yields CDR1 SEHNR and CDR2 FQNEAQ (reference sequence). There are 17 residues in the CDR3. The CDR3 is CTSSSTTSGGPTDTQYF. Here the CDR3 DNA reads TGTACCAGCAGCTCCACGACTAGCGGGGGCCCCACAGATACGCAGTATTTT.

This chain links TRBV7-4 with TRBJ2-5, with 13 bases identical to TRBD2. The V gene's germline CDR1 is SGHVT and CDR2 SQSDAQ. This CDR3 comprises 16 residues. Trimming cost V 5 bases and J 6 bases; bases outside gene matches: 9. Here the CDR3 reads CASSATSGGAKKTQYF. CDR3 sequence (DNA): TGTGCCAGCAGCGCTACTAGCGGGGGGGCCAAGAAGACCCAGTACTTC.

This clonotype was counted a single time. Here the CDR3 omits its conserved ending phenylalanine or tryptophan, so a read error is the likely source. The rearrangement uses TRBV19 and TRBJ2-3; 10 bases fit TRBD2. CDR1 and CDR2 from the germline V gene are LNHDA and SQIVND (reference sequence). The junction had 14 bases not matched to a gene; V was cut back by 9 bases and J by 5 bases. This CDR3 has 16 residues. The CDR3 here is CASSFRAGGPGDTQYL. CDR3 in DNA: TGTGCCAGCAGCTTTCGAGCGGGGGGGCCGGGAGATACGCAGTATCTT.

The chain carries TRBV19 and TRBJ2-7; no reliable D call. With 5 bases removed from V and 0 bases from J, the gap between germline ends came to 14 bases. The germline V gene has CDR1 LNHDA and CDR2 SQIVND (reference sequence). The CDR3 extends over 15 amino acids. This CDR3 is CASSPSPDSSYEQYF. CDR3 nucleotide sequence: TGTGCCAGTAGTCCGTCCCCGGATTCCTCCTACGAGCAGTACTTC.

This clonotype was observed at least ten times. The chain has TRBV6-5 and TRBJ1-4; TRBD1 agrees at 7 bases. V lost 2 bases to trimming and J lost 7 bases; unmatched junction nucleotides: 10. The CDR3 totals 16 residues. CDR1 is MNHEY and CDR2 is SVGAGI in the germline V gene. In DNA, the CDR3 is TGTGCCAGCAGTTACCGGTCGGGACAGCGTGTTGAAAAACTGTTTTTT. Protein sequence: CASSYRSGQRVEKLFF.

This chain uses TRBV24-1 with TRBJ2-5, with 11 nucleotides matching TRBD1. V dropped 4 bases and J dropped 2; count of bases not matched to a gene: 8. CDR1 and CDR2 (germline): KGHDR, SFDVKD. CDR3 size: 17 residues. The CDR3 DNA sequence: TGTGCCACCAGTGACCTTCGGAGGGACAGGGGGCAAGAGACCCAGTACTTC. It translates to CATSDLRRDRGQETQYF.

This clonotype was found many times. V is TRBV5-1 and J is TRBJ2-5, with 9 positions matching TRBD1. Germline V lookup: CDR1 SGHRS, CDR2 YFSETQ. Germline trimming cut 4 bases from V and 5 bases from J; bases unmatched to any gene: 9. The CDR3 totals 15 residues. This CDR3 reads CASSVTGTGIETQYF. Written as DNA, the CDR3 is TGCGCCAGCAGCGTAACCGGGACAGGGATTGAGACCCAGTACTTC.